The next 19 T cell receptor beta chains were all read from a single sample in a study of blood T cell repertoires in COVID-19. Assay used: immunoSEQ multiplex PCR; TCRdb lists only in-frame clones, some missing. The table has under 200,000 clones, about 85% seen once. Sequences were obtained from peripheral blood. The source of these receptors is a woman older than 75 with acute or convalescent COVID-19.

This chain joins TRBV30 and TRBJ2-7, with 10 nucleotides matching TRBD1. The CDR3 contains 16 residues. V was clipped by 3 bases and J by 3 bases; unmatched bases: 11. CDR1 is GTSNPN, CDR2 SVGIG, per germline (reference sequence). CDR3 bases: TGTGCCTGGAGCCTACGGACAGGGGGACCTCACTACGAGCAGTACTTC. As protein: CAWSLRTGGPHYEQYF.

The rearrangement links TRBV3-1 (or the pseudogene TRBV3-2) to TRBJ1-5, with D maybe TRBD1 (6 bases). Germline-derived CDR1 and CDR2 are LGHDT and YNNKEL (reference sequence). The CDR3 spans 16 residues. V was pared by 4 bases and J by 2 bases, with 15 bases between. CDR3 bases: TGTGCCAGCAGCCTAGGGGGTAGACAGGGCAATCAGCCCCAGCATTTT. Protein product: CASSLGGRQGNQPQHF.

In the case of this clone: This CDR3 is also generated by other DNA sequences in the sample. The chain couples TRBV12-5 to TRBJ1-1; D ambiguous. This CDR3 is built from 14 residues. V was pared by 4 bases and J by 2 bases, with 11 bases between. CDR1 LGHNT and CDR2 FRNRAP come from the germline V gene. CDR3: CASGSPGLNTEAFF. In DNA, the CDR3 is TGTGCTAGTGGTTCGCCTGGACTTAACACTGAAGCTTTCTTT.

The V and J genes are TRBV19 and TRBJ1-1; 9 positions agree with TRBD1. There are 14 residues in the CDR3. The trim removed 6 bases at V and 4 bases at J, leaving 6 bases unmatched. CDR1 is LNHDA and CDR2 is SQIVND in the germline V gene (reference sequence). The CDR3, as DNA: TGTGCCAGTAGCCCACAGGGGGCCGGCACTGAAGCTTTCTTT. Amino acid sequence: CASSPQGAGTEAFF.

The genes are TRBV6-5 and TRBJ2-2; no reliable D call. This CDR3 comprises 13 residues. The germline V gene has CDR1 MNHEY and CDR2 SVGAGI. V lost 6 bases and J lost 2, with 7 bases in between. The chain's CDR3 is CASSRVNTGELFF. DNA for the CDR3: TGTGCCAGCAGCCGAGTTAACACCGGGGAGCTGTTTTTT.

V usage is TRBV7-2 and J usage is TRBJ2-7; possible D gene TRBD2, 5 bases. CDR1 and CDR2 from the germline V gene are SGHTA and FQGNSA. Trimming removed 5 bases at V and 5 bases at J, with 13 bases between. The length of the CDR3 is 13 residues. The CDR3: CASSTWTGNEQYF. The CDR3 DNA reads TGTGCCAGCAGCACTTGGACGGGAAACGAGCAGTACTTC.

The DNA for the CDR3 is TGCAGTGCTAGTTCAGGGGGAGGAAACACCATATATTTT. This encodes CSASSGGGNTIYF. V is TRBV20-1 and J is TRBJ1-3, with 7 bases aligning to TRBD1. The CDR3 loop spans 13 amino acids. CDR1 DFQATT and CDR2 SNEGSKA come from the germline V gene (reference sequence). Trimming cost V 3 bases and J 4 bases; bases outside gene matches: 3.

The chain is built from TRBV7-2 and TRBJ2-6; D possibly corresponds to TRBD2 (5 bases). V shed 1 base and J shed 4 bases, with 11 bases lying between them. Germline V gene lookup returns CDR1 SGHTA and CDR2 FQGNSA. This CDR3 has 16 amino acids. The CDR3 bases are TGTGCCAGCAGCTTAGTGGCGGTAGCGGGGGCCAACGTCCTGACTTTC. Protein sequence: CASSLVAVAGANVLTF.

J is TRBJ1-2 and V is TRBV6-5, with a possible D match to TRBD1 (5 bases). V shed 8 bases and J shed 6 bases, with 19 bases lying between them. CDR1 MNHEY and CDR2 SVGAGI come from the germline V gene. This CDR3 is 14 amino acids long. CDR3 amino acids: CASCPRPGVDGYTF. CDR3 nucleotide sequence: TGTGCCAGCTGCCCTCGTCCGGGGGTGGATGGCTACACCTTC.

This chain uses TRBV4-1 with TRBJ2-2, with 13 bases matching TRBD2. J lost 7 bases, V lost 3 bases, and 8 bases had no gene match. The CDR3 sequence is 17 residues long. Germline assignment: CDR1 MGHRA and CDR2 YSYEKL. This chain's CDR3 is CASSHGLAGAYGGELFF. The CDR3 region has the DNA TGCGCCAGCAGCCACGGACTAGCGGGGGCCTACGGCGGGGAGCTGTTTTTT.

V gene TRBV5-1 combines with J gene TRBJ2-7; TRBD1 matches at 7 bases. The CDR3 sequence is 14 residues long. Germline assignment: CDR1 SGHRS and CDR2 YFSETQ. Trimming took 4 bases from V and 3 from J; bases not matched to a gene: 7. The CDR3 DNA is TGCGCCAGCAGCGGGGGACAGACATACTACGAGCAGTACTTC. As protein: CASSGGQTYYEQYF.

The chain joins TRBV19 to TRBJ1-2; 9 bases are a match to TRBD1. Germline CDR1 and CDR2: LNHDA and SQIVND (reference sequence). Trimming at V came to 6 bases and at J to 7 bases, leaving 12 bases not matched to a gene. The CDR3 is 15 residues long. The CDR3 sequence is CASSTGTGSYSGYTF. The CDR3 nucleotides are TGTGCCAGTAGCACCGGGACAGGGTCCTATTCTGGCTACACCTTC.

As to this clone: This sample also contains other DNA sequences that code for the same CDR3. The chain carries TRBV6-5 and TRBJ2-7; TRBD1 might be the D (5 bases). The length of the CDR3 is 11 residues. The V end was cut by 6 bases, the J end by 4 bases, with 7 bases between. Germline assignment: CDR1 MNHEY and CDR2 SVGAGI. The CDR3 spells CASSRDYEQYF. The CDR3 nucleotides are TGTGCCAGCAGCAGGGATTACGAGCAGTACTTC.

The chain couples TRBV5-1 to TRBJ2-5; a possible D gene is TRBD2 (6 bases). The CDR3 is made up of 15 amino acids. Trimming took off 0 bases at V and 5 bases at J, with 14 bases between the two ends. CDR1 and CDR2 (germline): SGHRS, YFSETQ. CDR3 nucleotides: TGCGCCAGCAGCTTGGCCGGGGGTGGCGGGGAGACCCAGTACTTC. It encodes CASSLAGGGGETQYF.

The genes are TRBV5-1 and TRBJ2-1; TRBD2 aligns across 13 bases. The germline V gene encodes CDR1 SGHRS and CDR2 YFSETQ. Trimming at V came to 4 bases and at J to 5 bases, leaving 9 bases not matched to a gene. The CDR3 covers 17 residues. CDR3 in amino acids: CASSPNPGTSGNNEQFF. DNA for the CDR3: TGCGCCAGCAGCCCCAACCCCGGGACTAGCGGGAACAATGAGCAGTTCTTC.

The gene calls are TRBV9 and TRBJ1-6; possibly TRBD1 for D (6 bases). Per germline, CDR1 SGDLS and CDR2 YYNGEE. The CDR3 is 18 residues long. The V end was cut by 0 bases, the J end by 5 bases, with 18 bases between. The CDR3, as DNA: TGTGCCAGCAGCGTAGGGTCGGGCAGGGGAACCGATAATTCACCCCTCCACTTT. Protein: CASSVGSGRGTDNSPLHF. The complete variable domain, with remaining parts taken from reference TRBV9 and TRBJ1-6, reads DSGVTQTPKHLITATGQRVTLRCSPRSGDLSVYWYQQSLDQGLQFLIQYYNGEERAKGNILERFSAQQFPDLHSELNLSSLELGDSALYFCASSVGSGRGTDNSPLHFGNGTRLTVT.

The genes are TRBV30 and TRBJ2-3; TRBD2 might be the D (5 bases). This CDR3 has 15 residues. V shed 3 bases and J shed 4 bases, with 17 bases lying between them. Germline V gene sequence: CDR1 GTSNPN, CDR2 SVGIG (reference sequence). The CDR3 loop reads CAWRLGIGGADTQYF. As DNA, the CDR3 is TGTGCCTGGAGACTCGGGATAGGAGGTGCAGATACGCAGTATTTT.

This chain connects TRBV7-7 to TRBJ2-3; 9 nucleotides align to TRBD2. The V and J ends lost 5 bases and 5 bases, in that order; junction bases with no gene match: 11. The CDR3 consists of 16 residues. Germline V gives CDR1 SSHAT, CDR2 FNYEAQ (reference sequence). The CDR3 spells CASSPRGAGGLDTQYF. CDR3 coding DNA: TGTGCCAGCAGCCCCCGTGGAGCGGGAGGCCTAGATACGCAGTATTTT.

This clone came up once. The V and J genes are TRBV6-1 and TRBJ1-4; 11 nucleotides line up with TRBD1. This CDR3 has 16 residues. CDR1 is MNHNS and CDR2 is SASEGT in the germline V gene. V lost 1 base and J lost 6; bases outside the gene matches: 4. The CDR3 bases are TGTGCCAGCAGTGAAGGGACAGGGGGCTTCTATGAAAAACTGTTTTTT. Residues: CASSEGTGGFYEKLFF.